This T cell receptor beta chain comes out of a study of regulatory T cells in long-lasting Graves disease. Findings and caveats of the study: Segments TRBV28, TRBJ1-2 and TRBJ2-5 showed preferential usage in persistent disease.

Specified time point: newly diagnosed GD, antithyroid drugs for less than 3 months. Isolated PBMC RNA provided the starting material for the TCR library. The collection involved drawing roughly 9 milliliters of peripheral blood into EDTA tubes. The CDR3 sequence is 15 residues long. The V gene's germline CDR1 is SGHTA and CDR2 FQGNSA. V was clipped by 0 bases and J by 10 bases, with 15 bases between them. Arm-PCR of CDR3 regions with iRepertoire HTBI primers generated TCR beta libraries. TCRdb recomputed calls from the multiplex PCR reads with MiXCR, one row per CDR3 protein. This repertoire shows roughly 560,000 distinct CDR3 sequences, approximately 12% found once; its top ten account for roughly 9.3%. This clonotype was seen ten or more times. Its cognate antigen is unknown. These data were likewise used in another study, on T cells in Graves' hyperthyroidism and ophthalmopathy. This second report adds: Primed by the HTBI set, a first-round RT-PCR was run on the TCR CDR3. With a median lead of about six months before onset, the model predicted ophthalmopathy.

The chain has TRBV7-2 and TRBJ1-4; D remains ambiguous. The origin of this receptor is a woman younger than 45 with Graves disease. The sample consisted of peripheral blood mononuclear cells (PBMCs), taken at new diagnosis, from a patient treated with antithyroid drugs. CDR3 sequence: CASSLAGASPRKLFF. DNA of the CDR3: TGTGCCAGCAGCTTAGCGGGAGCTTCCCCCCGAAAACTGTTTTTT.